One TCR beta chain is described in this entry. Its antigen is still unknown. The germline gene is not matched at one end of the junction; a read error may be the cause. After constant-region reverse-primer amplification, full-length variable regions underwent semi-nested PCR with Nested Universal Primer A. Each CDR3 protein gets one entry after TCRdb re-called the 5' RACE reads with MiXCR. Counted here are 50,000 to 80,000 distinct CDR3 sequences, roughly 22% occurring once; the ten biggest clones make up 2.5% to 3.5%. The CDR3 extends over 14 amino acids. Germline-derived CDR1 and CDR2 are KGHSH and LQKENI. General study findings and limits: Tumor memory CD4+ T cell TCR gene usage was found to cluster with blood and lymph node memory CD4+ cells and with lymph node naive CD4+ cells. Tumor-infiltrating Treg TCR alpha and beta sequences overlapped most with tumor naive CD4+ T cells, then blood naive.

The chain employs TRBV18 and TRBJ2-7; D possibly corresponds to TRBD1 (5 bases). Sequencing was done on a sample of memory CD4+ T cells sorted from a lymph node. Specified subset: memory CD4+ T cells, CD4+CD45RO+CD25-. This sequence originates from a female donor with breast cancer. This CDR3 is CDSSPYNQGYEQYF. CDR3 nucleotides: TGTGACAGCTCACCGTATAATCAGGGCTACGAGCAGTACTTC.